Described below is a single T cell receptor (beta chain) sequence and its context. The data originate from a study of blood T cell repertoires in COVID-19. Generated by immunoSEQ multiplex PCR, the TCRdb table keeps only in-frame clones and is missing some. The sample yields 45,000 to 50,000 clones, 70% to 90% seen once. The TCR originated in a woman in her sixties or seventies with acute or convalescent COVID-19. Material: peripheral blood.

CDR3: CASSLVAKQETQYF. Written as DNA, the CDR3 is TGTGCCAGCAGCTTAGTGGCCAAGCAAGAGACCCAGTACTTC. J is TRBJ2-5 and V is TRBV7-2; the D is unclear. The CDR3 is 14 amino acids. The V end was cut by 1 base, the J end by 2 bases, with 8 bases between. Germline lookup yields CDR1 SGHTA and CDR2 FQGNSA. Full variable domain (outside the CDR3, taken from reference TRBV7-2 and TRBJ2-5): GAGVSQSPSNKVTEKGKDVELRCDPISGHTALYWYRQSLGQGLEFLIYFQGNSAPDKSGLPSDRFSAERTGGSVSTLTIQRTQQEDSAVYLCASSLVAKQETQYFGPGTRLLVL.